The 9 T cell receptor beta chains listed next were all sequenced from one sample in a study of shared clonotypes between healthy human individuals. Sequencing used immunoSEQ multiplex PCR; TCRdb keeps in-frame clones, though not all of them. The repertoire holds 550,000 to 600,000 clones, roughly four fifths seen once, with 9.5% to 15% in the top ten. The specimen sequenced was PBMCs. The receptors come from a woman aged 40 to 50 in good health. Some clones in this sample may be carry-over from other donors' samples.

The V and J genes are TRBV7-8 and TRBJ2-1, with TRBD1 identical over 7 bases. The length of the CDR3 is 15 residues. The ends lost 1 base at V and 1 base at J; junction bases unmatched: 1. CDR1 SGHVS and CDR2 FQNEAQ come from the germline V gene. The CDR3 coding sequence is TGTGCCAGCAGCTTAGACAGGGGATCCTACAATGAGCAGTTCTTC. It specifies CASSLDRGSYNEQFF.

A few counts support this clone. The CDR3 sequence: CASSLAGPNQPQHF. CDR3 coding DNA: TGTGCCAGCAGCTTAGCAGGGCCCAATCAGCCCCAGCATTTT. The chain recombines TRBV7-9 with TRBJ1-5; no clear D. V was shortened by 0 bases and J by 3 bases, with 6 bases between the two germline ends. CDR3 length: 14 amino acids. In germline, CDR1 is SEHNR, CDR2 FQNEAQ (reference sequence).

J is TRBJ2-2 and V is TRBV6-5; D possibly corresponds to TRBD1 (6 bases). Trimming took off 5 bases at V and 0 bases at J, with 10 bases between the two ends. CDR1 and CDR2 (germline): MNHEY, SVGAGI. The CDR3 runs 15 residues. The CDR3 nucleotides read TGTGCCAGCAGTGGGGGCCTCGCGAACACCGGGGAGCTGTTTTTT. It translates to CASSGGLANTGELFF.

The chain links TRBV27 to TRBJ2-5, with TRBD2 matching over 10 bases. CDR1 and CDR2 (germline): MNHEY, SMNVEV (reference sequence). Trimming removed 8 bases from V and 4 bases from J; junction bases left unmatched: 22. The length of the CDR3 is 19 residues. This CDR3 is CASSHRGPVAGGRRETQYF. In DNA form, the CDR3 reads TGTGCCAGCTCCCACCGGGGCCCCGTAGCGGGAGGACGAAGAGAGACCCAGTACTTC.

This clone was seen a few times. The chain has TRBV4-1 and TRBJ2-5, with 7 bases identical to TRBD1. Germline trimming cut 3 bases from V and 2 bases from J; bases unmatched to any gene: 9. CDR3 length equals 16 residues. CDR1 and CDR2 from the germline V gene are MGHRA and YSYEKL. The CDR3 DNA reads TGCGCCAGCAGCCAGCGCCTTTTGACAGGGCAAGAGACCCAGTACTTC. Protein: CASSQRLLTGQETQYF.

The chain couples TRBV7-6 to TRBJ2-3; D gene uncertain. V was pared by 5 bases and J by 4 bases, with 13 bases between. Germline lookup yields CDR1 SGHVS and CDR2 FNYEAQ. The CDR3 has 14 residues. CDR3 coding DNA: TGTGCCAGCAGCCTACACGCAGGTCCAGATACGCAGTATTTT. Protein sequence: CASSLHAGPDTQYF.

In the case of this clone: Because the CDR3 is missing its conserved closing phenylalanine or tryptophan, this is likely a read error. The chain links TRBV10-1 to TRBJ2-7; perhaps TRBD1 as D (5 bases). With 3 bases removed from V and 3 bases from J, the gap between germline ends came to 12 bases. The CDR3 is 14 residues long. Per germline, CDR1 WNHNN and CDR2 SYGVQD (reference sequence). The chain's CDR3 is CASSEGQGNYEQYL. The DNA for the CDR3 is TGCGCCAGCAGTGAAGGCCAGGGAAACTACGAGCAGTACCTC.

This sequence joins TRBV28 and TRBJ2-7, with D uncertain. The CDR3 length is 12 residues. In germline, CDR1 is MDHEN, CDR2 SYDVKM. V was trimmed by 5 bases and J by 0 bases, leaving 5 bases between them. The chain's CDR3 is CASSTGSYEQYF. Written as DNA, the CDR3 is TGTGCCAGCAGTACGGGCTCCTACGAGCAGTACTTC.

This clone was picked up one time. The chain is built from TRBV5-6 and TRBJ2-3; the D gene is possibly TRBD2 (6 bases). CDR1 SGHDT and CDR2 YYEEEE come from the germline V gene. This CDR3 contains 15 residues. V was pared by 5 bases and J by 1 base, with 14 bases between. Written as DNA, the CDR3 is TGTGCCAGCAGTCATAGCGGTCCAGGCACAGATACGCAGTATTTT. It translates to CASSHSGPGTDTQYF. The variable domain in full, with the rest retrieved from reference TRBV5-6 and TRBJ2-3, is DAGVTQSPTHLIKTRGQQVTLRCSPKSGHDTVSWYQQALGQGPQFIFQYYEEEERQRGNFPDRFSGHQFPNYSSELNVNALLLGDSALYLCASSHSGPGTDTQYFGPGTRLTVL.